Sequencing of this TCR beta chain was carried out in a study of vaccination and CD4 T cells after COVID-19. Study context: The authors used overlapping spike peptides from SARS-CoV-2, HCoV-NL63, HCoV-OC43 and HCoV-229E to stimulate cells.

Documented treatment: approximately nine-day PBMC culture with coronavirus spike peptide pools or control peptides (ViraFEST assay). Antigen-specific T cells were expanded with peptide pools by ViraFEST, and TCRs were then sequenced. This clonotype is classed as large. What it recognizes is unknown. Trimming left V 1 base short and J 7 bases short, with 10 bases between. The CDR3 runs 13 residues. Germline values: CDR1 SGHTA, CDR2 FQGNSA. An Oncomine TCR Beta short-read assay was used to sequence the DNA from cultured CD4+ T cells. Each CDR3 protein gets one entry after TCRdb re-called the PCR reads with MiXCR. The sample contains 6,100 or so distinct CDR3 sequences, 48% of which appear only once.

V usage is TRBV7-2 and J usage is TRBJ2-5, with D maybe TRBD2 (5 bases). The clonotype was recovered from a human donor who had recovered from COVID-19. What was sequenced was CD4+ T cells from blood, cultured in vitro. The CDR3 loop is CASSLVYRGTQYF. The CDR3 DNA reads as TGTGCCAGCAGCTTAGTGTACCGGGGGACCCAGTACTTC.